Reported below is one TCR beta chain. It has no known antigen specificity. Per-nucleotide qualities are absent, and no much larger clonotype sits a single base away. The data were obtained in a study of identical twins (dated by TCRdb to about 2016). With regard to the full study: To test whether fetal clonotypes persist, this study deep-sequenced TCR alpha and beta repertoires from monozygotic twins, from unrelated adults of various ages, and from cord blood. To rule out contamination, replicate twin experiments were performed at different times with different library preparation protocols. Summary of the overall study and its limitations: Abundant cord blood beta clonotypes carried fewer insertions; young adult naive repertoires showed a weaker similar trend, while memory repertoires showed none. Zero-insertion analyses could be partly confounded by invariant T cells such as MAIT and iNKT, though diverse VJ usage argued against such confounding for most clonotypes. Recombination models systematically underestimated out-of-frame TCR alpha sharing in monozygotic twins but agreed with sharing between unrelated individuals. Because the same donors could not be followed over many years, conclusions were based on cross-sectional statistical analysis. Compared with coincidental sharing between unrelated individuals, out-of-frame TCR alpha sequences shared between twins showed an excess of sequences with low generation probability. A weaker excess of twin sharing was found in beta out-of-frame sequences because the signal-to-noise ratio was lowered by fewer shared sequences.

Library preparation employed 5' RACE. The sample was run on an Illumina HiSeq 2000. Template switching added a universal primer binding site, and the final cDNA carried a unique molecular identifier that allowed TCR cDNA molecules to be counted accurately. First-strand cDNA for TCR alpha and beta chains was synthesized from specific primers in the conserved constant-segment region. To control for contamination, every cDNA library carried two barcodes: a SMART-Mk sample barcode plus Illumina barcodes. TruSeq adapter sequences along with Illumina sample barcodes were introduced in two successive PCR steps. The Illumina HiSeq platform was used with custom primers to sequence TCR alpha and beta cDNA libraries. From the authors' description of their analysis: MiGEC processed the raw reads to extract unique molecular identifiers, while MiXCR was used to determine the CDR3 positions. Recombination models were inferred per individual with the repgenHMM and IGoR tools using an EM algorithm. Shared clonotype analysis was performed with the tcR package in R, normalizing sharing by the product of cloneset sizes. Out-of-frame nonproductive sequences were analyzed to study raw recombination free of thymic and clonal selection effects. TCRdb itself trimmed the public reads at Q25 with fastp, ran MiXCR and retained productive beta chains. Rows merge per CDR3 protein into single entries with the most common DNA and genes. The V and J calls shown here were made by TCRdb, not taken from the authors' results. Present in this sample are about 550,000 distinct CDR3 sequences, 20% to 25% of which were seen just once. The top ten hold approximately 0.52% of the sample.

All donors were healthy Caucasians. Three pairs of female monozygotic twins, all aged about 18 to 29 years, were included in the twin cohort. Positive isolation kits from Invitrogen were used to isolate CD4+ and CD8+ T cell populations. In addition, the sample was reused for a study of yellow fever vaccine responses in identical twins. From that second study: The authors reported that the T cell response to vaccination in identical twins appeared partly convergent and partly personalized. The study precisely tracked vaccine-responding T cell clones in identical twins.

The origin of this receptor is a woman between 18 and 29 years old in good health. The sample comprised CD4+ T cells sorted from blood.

The CDR3 loop reads CASRFWDYFLNTGELFF. The DNA sequence is given as TGTGCAAGTCGCTTCTGGGACTACTTTTTAAACACCGGGGAGCTGTTTTTT. The rearranged chain carries TRBV12-2 and TRBJ2-2; the table assigns TRBD2, which was not confirmed against the DNA. TRBV12-2 is an annotated pseudogene. CDR3 length: 17 amino acids, cysteine to phenylalanine. Left in the record is the CDR3 DNA by itself, 51 bases read in frame from the first base.